The T cell receptor (beta chain) described here comes from a study of T cells in Graves' hyperthyroidism and ophthalmopathy. About the research overall: The blood sample was taken at first diagnosis, before treatment began.

Uncontrolled infection, other autoimmune disease, pregnancy or lactation excluded patients. Amplification yielded TCR beta CDR3 regions, with RNA transcripts as the source. The HTBI set primed first-round TCR CDR3 RT-PCR. TCRdb fed the multiplex PCR reads into MiXCR, producing one record per CDR3 protein. Of roughly 300,000 distinct CDR3 sequences listed, approximately 15% are singletons. Germline V CDR1 and CDR2: MDHEN, SYDVKM. V gave up 3 bases and J gave up 4 bases; unmatched junction bases: 5. This CDR3 has 15 residues. The source material was blood. V usage is TRBV28 and J usage is TRBJ2-1, with 8 bases aligning to TRBD2. This receptor was obtained from a woman in her 30s with Graves' hyperthyroidism. The CDR3 sequence is CASSFSGKVYNEQFF. The CDR3 coding sequence is TGTGCCAGCAGTTTTAGCGGGAAGGTTTACAATGAGCAGTTCTTC.